Sequencing of this T cell receptor (beta chain) was carried out in a study of cytomegalovirus exposure and HLA in healthy donors. About the research overall: Later analysis reported that the roughly 120 validation repertoires shared the platform of the approximately 620 first-cohort repertoires. General study findings and limits: Many donors carried some public TCRs, although rarity characterized most TCR sequences.

The ends were cut back, 0 bases at V and 7 bases at J, with 4 bases in the middle. This CDR3 is built from 12 residues. Germline values: CDR1 MNHEY, CDR2 SMNVEV (reference sequence). Some clones are missing from TCRdb's copy, which holds only in-frame ones; the method was immunoSEQ multiplex PCR. The table lists 130,000 to 150,000 clones, 88% of them singletons. Comments on this clone: Its antigen is as yet unknown.

The chain joins TRBV27 to TRBJ2-4; no clear D gene. Input material: PBMCs. This TCR derives from a woman younger than 35 in good health and CMV-seropositive. The CDR3 bases are TGTGCCAGCAGTTTATCGTCGAACATTCAGTACTTC. This gives the protein CASSLSSNIQYF.